This is a list of T cell receptor beta chains from one sample in a study of blood T cell repertoires in COVID-19. Generated by immunoSEQ multiplex PCR, the TCRdb table keeps only in-frame clones and is missing some. Among some 260,000 clones listed, approximately 90% were seen once. Sequencing used PBMCs or T cells enriched from blood (not recorded which). These TCRs come from a man between 40 and 49 years old who had recovered from COVID-19. The CDR3 runs from the conserved cysteine through the conserved F or W. The D gene is left open where the match is weak. Clone sizes are given selectively: once, few, many, or a class where the clone is expanded.

d_call: TRBD1
v_call: TRBV5-5
cdr3_length: 14
clone_size: -
j_call: TRBJ2-7
cdr3_aa: CASSSGQGFYEQYF
cdr3_nt: TGTGCCAGCAGCTCGGGACAGGGGTTCTACGAGCAGTACTTC

d_call: -
v_call: TRBV19
cdr3_length: 16
clone_size: -
j_call: TRBJ1-4
cdr3_aa: CASSIYSQGGGEKLFF
cdr3_nt: TGTGCCAGTAGTATTTATTCCCAGGGAGGGGGTGAAAAACTGTTTTTT

d_call: TRBD1
v_call: TRBV28
cdr3_length: 15
clone_size: -
j_call: TRBJ2-7
cdr3_aa: CASRPGQATTYEQYF
cdr3_nt: TGTGCCAGCAGACCTGGACAGGCGACGACCTACGAGCAGTACTTC

d_call: TRBD2
v_call: TRBV6-5
cdr3_length: 15
clone_size: few
j_call: TRBJ2-3
cdr3_aa: CASNYATSSADTQYF
cdr3_nt: TGTGCCAGCAATTACGCGACTAGCTCGGCAGATACGCAGTATTTT

d_call: -
v_call: TRBV6-4
cdr3_length: 13
clone_size: -
j_call: TRBJ2-3
cdr3_aa: CASSDFLGSTQYF
cdr3_nt: TGTGCCAGCAGTGACTTCCTTGGCAGTACGCAGTATTTT

d_call: -
v_call: TRBV11-3
cdr3_length: 15
clone_size: -
j_call: TRBJ1-5
cdr3_aa: CASSLPGQALGPQHF
cdr3_nt: TGTGCCAGCAGCCTACCAGGGCAGGCCCTAGGACCCCAGCATTTT

d_call: TRBD2
v_call: TRBV11-1
cdr3_length: 15
clone_size: -
j_call: TRBJ2-5
cdr3_aa: CASSSRGGFGETQYF
cdr3_nt: TGTGCCAGCAGCTCGCGGGGAGGGTTTGGAGAGACCCAGTACTTC

d_call: TRBD1
v_call: TRBV28
cdr3_length: 15
clone_size: once
j_call: TRBJ1-1
cdr3_aa: CASSDTGGTVRAAFF
cdr3_nt: TGTGCCAGCAGCGATACGGGGGGGACAGTTCGGGCGGCTTTCTTT

d_call: -
v_call: TRBV5-6
cdr3_length: 16
clone_size: -
j_call: TRBJ1-2
cdr3_aa: CASSLLRDLLNYGYTF
cdr3_nt: TGTGCCAGCAGCTTGTTGAGGGACTTGCTTAACTATGGCTACACCTTC

d_call: -
v_call: TRBV4-2
cdr3_length: 17
clone_size: few
j_call: TRBJ1-5
cdr3_aa: CASSQEGRGYSNQPQHF
cdr3_nt: TGTGCCAGCAGCCAAGAGGGCCGGGGATATAGCAATCAGCCCCAGCATTTT

d_call: -
v_call: TRBV5-1
cdr3_length: 16
clone_size: -
j_call: TRBJ2-2
cdr3_aa: CASSLAGGLNTGELFF
cdr3_nt: TGCGCCAGCAGCTTGGCAGGAGGGCTCAACACCGGGGAGCTGTTTTTT

d_call: -
v_call: TRBV19
cdr3_length: 13
clone_size: -
j_call: TRBJ1-2
cdr3_aa: CASNRTDFYGYTF
cdr3_nt: TGTGCCAGTAATAGGACAGATTTCTATGGCTACACCTTC

d_call: -
v_call: TRBV18
cdr3_length: 12
clone_size: once
j_call: TRBJ2-3
cdr3_aa: CASSSDRGTQYF
cdr3_nt: TGTGCCAGCTCATCCGACAGAGGTACGCAGTATTTT

d_call: -
v_call: TRBV7-9
cdr3_length: 17
clone_size: -
j_call: TRBJ2-3
cdr3_aa: CASSLVLTGGPTDTQYF
cdr3_nt: TGTGCCAGCAGCTTAGTTTTGACCGGGGGACCCACAGATACGCAGTATTTT

d_call: TRBD2
v_call: TRBV2
cdr3_length: 12
clone_size: once
j_call: TRBJ2-7
cdr3_aa: CASAGTTYEQYF
cdr3_nt: TGTGCCAGCGCAGGGACTACCTACGAGCAGTACTTC

d_call: -
v_call: TRBV18
cdr3_length: 18
clone_size: -
j_call: TRBJ1-2
cdr3_aa: CASSPPSLGRGALHGYTF
cdr3_nt: TGTGCCAGCTCACCACCATCTCTCGGTAGGGGCGCGCTTCATGGCTACACCTTC

d_call: TRBD1
v_call: TRBV6-1
cdr3_length: 16
clone_size: -
j_call: TRBJ2-5
cdr3_aa: CASSGWLTGVRETQYF
cdr3_nt: TGTGCCAGCAGTGGGTGGTTGACAGGGGTACGGGAGACCCAGTACTTC

d_call: -
v_call: TRBV6-1
cdr3_length: 14
clone_size: -
j_call: TRBJ1-2
cdr3_aa: CASSEVGGNYGYTF
cdr3_nt: TGTGCCAGCAGTGAAGTTGGGGGGAACTATGGCTACACCTTC

d_call: TRBD1
v_call: TRBV10-3
cdr3_length: 17
clone_size: -
j_call: TRBJ1-2
cdr3_aa: CAISGRDQGQGDYGYTF
cdr3_nt: TGTGCCATCAGTGGGAGGGACCAGGGACAGGGGGACTATGGCTACACCTTC

d_call: TRBD1
v_call: TRBV5-1
cdr3_length: 17
clone_size: -
j_call: TRBJ2-2
cdr3_aa: CASSFQGARADTGELFF
cdr3_nt: TGCGCCAGCAGCTTTCAGGGGGCCAGGGCGGACACCGGGGAGCTGTTTTTT

d_call: TRBD2
v_call: TRBV5-1
cdr3_length: 17
clone_size: once
j_call: TRBJ2-1
cdr3_aa: CASSLYLAGFSYNEQFF
cdr3_nt: TGCGCCAGCAGCTTGTACCTAGCGGGATTCTCCTACAATGAGCAGTTCTTC

d_call: -
v_call: TRBV9
cdr3_length: 15
clone_size: -
j_call: TRBJ2-3
cdr3_aa: CASSVDIASTDTQYF
cdr3_nt: TGTGCCAGCAGCGTAGACATCGCTAGCACAGATACGCAGTATTTT

d_call: -
v_call: TRBV30
cdr3_length: 15
clone_size: -
j_call: TRBJ1-2
cdr3_aa: CAWSLGGQANYGYTF
cdr3_nt: TGTGCCTGGAGTCTGGGGGGGCAAGCTAACTATGGCTACACCTTC

d_call: TRBD2
v_call: TRBV28
cdr3_length: 17
clone_size: -
j_call: TRBJ2-2
cdr3_aa: CASSSTSGRGSRGELFF
cdr3_nt: TGTGCCAGCAGTTCGACTAGCGGGAGGGGGTCTAGAGGGGAGCTGTTTTTT

d_call: TRBD1
v_call: TRBV5-6
cdr3_length: 15
clone_size: -
j_call: TRBJ2-7
cdr3_aa: CASSFSGGGSYEQYF
cdr3_nt: TGTGCCAGCAGCTTTTCAGGGGGCGGCTCCTACGAGCAGTACTTC

d_call: -
v_call: TRBV12-3/TRBV12-4
cdr3_length: 12
clone_size: -
j_call: TRBJ2-2
cdr3_aa: CASSPTIGELFF
cdr3_nt: TGTGCCAGCAGCCCTACCATCGGGGAGCTGTTTTTT

d_call: TRBD2
v_call: TRBV3-1/TRBV3-2
cdr3_length: 14
clone_size: once
j_call: TRBJ2-7
cdr3_aa: CASSQTSGDYEQYF
cdr3_nt: TGTGCCAGCAGCCAGACTAGCGGGGACTACGAGCAGTACTTC

d_call: TRBD1
v_call: TRBV6-5
cdr3_length: 13
clone_size: -
j_call: TRBJ2-5
cdr3_aa: CASRGQGTETQYF
cdr3_nt: TGTGCCAGCAGGGGACAGGGGACAGAGACCCAGTACTTC

d_call: TRBD2
v_call: TRBV10-3
cdr3_length: 14
clone_size: -
j_call: TRBJ2-3
cdr3_aa: CAISLAGEGDTQYF
cdr3_nt: TGTGCCATCAGTTTAGCGGGAGAAGGAGATACGCAGTATTTT

d_call: TRBD2
v_call: TRBV5-4
cdr3_length: 15
clone_size: -
j_call: TRBJ2-1
cdr3_aa: CASSRPGGAYNEQFF
cdr3_nt: TGTGCCAGCAGCCGTCCGGGGGGGGCCTACAATGAGCAGTTCTTC

d_call: TRBD1
v_call: TRBV12-3/TRBV12-4
cdr3_length: 13
clone_size: few
j_call: TRBJ2-1
cdr3_aa: CASTSGTALEQFF
cdr3_nt: TGTGCCAGCACCTCCGGGACAGCACTTGAGCAGTTCTTC

d_call: TRBD1
v_call: TRBV28
cdr3_length: 15
clone_size: -
j_call: TRBJ1-5
cdr3_aa: CASSITGGGNQPQHF
cdr3_nt: TGTGCCAGCAGTATTACAGGGGGTGGCAATCAGCCCCAGCATTTT

d_call: -
v_call: TRBV28
cdr3_length: 13
clone_size: -
j_call: TRBJ1-3
cdr3_aa: CASSRLRGNTIYF
cdr3_nt: TGTGCCAGCAGCCGGTTGAGGGGAAACACCATATATTTT

d_call: -
v_call: TRBV11-2
cdr3_length: 13
clone_size: few
j_call: TRBJ2-2
cdr3_aa: CASSPHLGGELFF
cdr3_nt: TGTGCCAGCAGCCCCCACCTGGGGGGGGAGCTGTTTTTT

d_call: -
v_call: TRBV6-6
cdr3_length: 20
clone_size: -
j_call: TRBJ2-6
cdr3_aa: CASSPDSDRVGVPGANVLTF
cdr3_nt: TGTGCCAGCAGCCCCGATTCGGATCGGGTGGGTGTTCCTGGGGCCAACGTCCTGACTTTC

d_call: -
v_call: TRBV5-1
cdr3_length: 16
clone_size: -
j_call: TRBJ1-3
cdr3_aa: CASSRTPTGAGNTIYF
cdr3_nt: TGCGCCAGCAGTCGCACCCCGACCGGAGCTGGAAACACCATATATTTT